These 3 T cell receptor beta chains share one sample of origin, sequenced in a study of blood T cells in healthy people across ages. Through a sample-barcoded 5' primer and a J-beta primer mix, a second PCR was run for about 6 to 11 cycles. TCRdb ran MiXCR on the 5' RACE reads and lists one entry per CDR3 protein. The repertoire includes over 1,300,000 distinct CDR3 sequences, around 55% of them detected once, and over 6.5% sits in the top ten. What was sequenced was blood. These receptors all stem from a man between 18 and 35 years old in good health.

The CDR3 bases are TGCAGTGCTACCCGGACAGGGCATACCTACGAGCAGTACTTC. This sequence encodes CSATRTGHTYEQYF. The V gene is TRBV20-1, the J gene TRBJ2-7; 8 bases map to TRBD1. CDR1 and CDR2 (germline): DFQATT, SNEGSKA (reference sequence). V was clipped by 4 bases and J by 2 bases; unmatched bases: 7. The CDR3 has 14 residues.

The rearrangement joins TRBV18 to TRBJ1-2, with TRBD1 as a possible D gene (5 bases). Between the trimmed V and J ends, which lost 2 bases and 6 bases, there was a span of 19 bases. From germline, CDR1 is KGHSH and CDR2 LQKENI. The CDR3 consists of 16 residues. The CDR3 DNA is TGTGCCAGCTCACCAGAGGTTGAAGGGGACCTAAATGGCTACACCTTC. The encoded protein is CASSPEVEGDLNGYTF.

CDR3: CATLGDQFVVCEQYF. The CDR3 DNA sequence: TGTGCCACTCTGGGGGACCAATTCGTTGTGTGCGAGCAGTACTTC. The genes are TRBV15 and TRBJ2-5; D is possibly TRBD1 or TRBD2 (5 bases each). The DNA matches TRBJ2-7 better at its end, which makes the J call doubtful. The CDR3 consists of 15 residues. Germline-derived CDR1 and CDR2 are LNHNV and YYDKDF (reference sequence).